Reported below is one T cell receptor (beta chain). As originally analysed: Amplification of reference gene primers provided the estimated nucleated cell counts. The table came from immunoSEQ multiplex PCR; TCRdb's copy has only in-frame clones and leaves some out. V, J and clone size reflect that table, while D and trimming were determined from the DNA. There are a few hundred thousand clones in the sample; about 89% occur only once, and 2% to 3% lies in the top ten. The CDR3 is 15 amino acids. The junction had 4 bases not matched to a gene; V was cut back by 0 bases and J by 6 bases. Looked up from germline, CDR1 is SGDLS and CDR2 is YYNGEE. This sample stems from a study of blood T cell repertoires in COVID-19. Overall study context: Samples taken during acute and convalescent COVID-19 were collected in the United States, Italy and Spain. In each case, the material was cDNA or gDNA derived from T cells, B-cell-depleted T cells, or PBMCs.

The sequence was obtained from a woman aged 50 to 60 with acute or convalescent COVID-19. Sequencing was performed on peripheral blood. The chain joins TRBV9 to TRBJ2-1, with 9 bases that match TRBD1. The CDR3 is CASSVEQGASNEQFF. CDR3 bases: TGTGCCAGCAGCGTAGAACAGGGGGCTTCCAATGAGCAGTTCTTC.